The clone carrying this T cell receptor (beta chain) was found once. Its specificity is unknown. This record comes from a study of T cell responses to AZD1222 COVID-19 vaccine. Here immunoSEQ multiplex PCR was the method, and the copy in TCRdb shows in-frame clones only, minus some. The sample lists approximately 130,000 clones; 80% to 95% were seen once. Germline V gives CDR1 SGHRS, CDR2 YFSETQ. The CDR3 extends over 16 amino acids. The trim removed 4 bases at V and 0 bases at J, leaving 7 bases unmatched. Study-wide findings and caveats: A mostly white British donor set with more females was recruited, and clonal diversity was possibly underestimated.

The sequenced sample was peripheral blood, obtained 28 days after the second AZD1222 dose. The chain is built from TRBV5-1 and TRBJ2-7, with TRBD2 identical over 10 bases. This receptor was identified in an adult who received the AZD1222 COVID-19 vaccine. In nucleotides, the CDR3 is TGCGCCAGCAGCGCCCAGACTAGCGGGCTCTCCTACGAGCAGTACTTC. Residues: CASSAQTSGLSYEQYF. Combining the CDR3 with reference TRBV5-1 and TRBJ2-7 gives the whole variable domain KAGVTQTPRYLIKTRGQQVTLSCSPISGHRSVSWYQQTPGQGLQFLFEYFSETQRNKGNFPGRFSGRQFSNSRSEMNVSTLELGDSALYLCASSAQTSGLSYEQYFGPGTRLTVT.